This passage covers 20 T cell receptor beta chains from one sample sequenced in a study of long-term antiretroviral therapy in people with HIV. With survey level as its setting, the immunoSEQ assay was v3.0. The data were produced by immunoSEQ multiplex PCR, yet TCRdb's version contains in-frame clones alone and is incomplete. In the table there are about 7,100 clones, more than 65% of which are singletons. The material was unsorted PBMCs, obtained about 2.5 years before starting antiretroviral therapy. The receptors come from a man in his forties with HIV.

This clone is judged large. V is TRBV30 and J is TRBJ2-7, with TRBD1 identical over 7 bases. Germline V lookup: CDR1 GTSNPN, CDR2 SVGIG (reference sequence). The CDR3 sequence is 14 residues long. Unmatched junction bases numbered 5, after V lost 1 base and J lost 2 bases. The CDR3 DNA reads TGTGCCTGGAGTGGGACAGGAAAAACCTACGAGCAGTACTTC. Its translation: CAWSGTGKTYEQYF. Looking up the rest from reference TRBV30 and TRBJ2-7 gives the full variable domain: SQTIHQWPATLVQPVGSPLSLECTVEGTSNPNLYWYRQAAGRGLQLLFYSVGIGQISSEVPQNLSASRPQDRQFILSSKKLLLSDSGFYLCAWSGTGKTYEQYFGPGTRLTVT.

The gene calls are TRBV28 and TRBJ2-3; D call uncertain. Trimming shortened V by 3 bases and J by 5 bases, and 15 bases separated the two germline ends. This CDR3 has 15 amino acids. Germline V CDR1 and CDR2: MDHEN, SYDVKM. Written as DNA, the CDR3 is TGTGCCAGCAGTTTGTCCAATAATCACAGAGATACGCAGTATTTT. Translation gives CASSLSNNHRDTQYF.

The V call is TRBV7-9, the J call TRBJ1-5; 8 nucleotides align to TRBD1. Germline V gives CDR1 SEHNR, CDR2 FQNEAQ (reference sequence). The CDR3 extends over 15 amino acids. The trim removed 5 bases at V and 0 bases at J, leaving 3 bases unmatched. The CDR3 sequence is CASSPTGDSNQPQHF. The CDR3 DNA follows: TGTGCCAGCAGCCCGACAGGGGATAGCAATCAGCCCCAGCATTTT.

The V and J genes are TRBV9 and TRBJ2-3; 7 bases match TRBD1. Looked up from germline, CDR1 is SGDLS and CDR2 is YYNGEE. This CDR3 comprises 14 residues. V shed 4 bases, J shed 2 bases, and the junction held 4 bases outside the gene matches. The CDR3 region has the DNA TGTGCCAGCAGCAGCGGACAGGTCACAGATACGCAGTATTTT. Protein: CASSSGQVTDTQYF.

This sequence joins TRBV19 and TRBJ1-5; unclear D gene. Germline V CDR1 and CDR2: LNHDA, SQIVND (reference sequence). V dropped 3 bases and J dropped 0 bases, with 9 bases sitting between them. This CDR3 contains 15 residues. CDR3 sequence: CASSIGTFSNQPQHF. The CDR3 DNA reads as TGTGCCAGTAGTATCGGAACTTTTAGCAATCAGCCCCAGCATTTT.

V and J are TRBV2 and TRBJ1-5; tentatively, D is TRBD1 (6 bases). The V end lost 2 bases, the J end lost 4 bases, and 9 bases lay between the germline ends. Germline CDR1 reads SNHLY; CDR2 reads FYNNEI. CDR3 length: 14 amino acids. The CDR3 loop reads CASSEWGANQPQHF. The CDR3 bases are TGTGCCAGCAGTGAATGGGGGGCAAATCAGCCCCAGCATTTT. The variable domain in full, with the rest retrieved from reference TRBV2 and TRBJ1-5, is EPEVTQTPSHQVTQMGQEVILRCVPISNHLYFYWYRQILGQKVEFLVSFYNNEISEKSEIFDDQFSVERPDGSNFTLKIRSTKLEDSAMYFCASSEWGANQPQHFGDGTRLSIL.

This chain joins TRBV5-6 and TRBJ2-7, with 8 bases aligning to TRBD1. Germline V CDR1 and CDR2: SGHDT, YYEEEE. V lost 4 bases to trimming and J lost 3 bases; unmatched junction nucleotides: 9. The CDR3 length is 15 residues. The CDR3 DNA reads as TGTGCCAGCAGCCCCTCCCCCGGACAGGGCTACGAGCAGTACTTC. This translates into CASSPSPGQGYEQYF.

The V gene is TRBV4-1, the J gene TRBJ2-3; 9 bases line up with TRBD2. Germline V gives CDR1 MGHRA, CDR2 YSYEKL. The V gene end was trimmed by 2 bases and the J gene end by 0 bases; junction bases not matched to a gene: 0. The CDR3 contains 15 residues. CDR3 region: CASSQLAGSTDTQYF. The CDR3 DNA is TGCGCCAGCAGCCAACTAGCGGGGAGCACAGATACGCAGTATTTT.

The V call is TRBV29-1, the J call TRBJ1-1; no reliable D call. The CDR3 is made up of 11 amino acids. The V end was cut by 2 bases, the J end by 7 bases, with 8 bases between. Germline assignment: CDR1 SQVTM and CDR2 ANQGSEA. CDR3 nucleotide sequence: TGCAGCGTTGAACTCTACCGTGAAGCTTTCTTT. Amino acid sequence: CSVELYREAFF.

V gene TRBV27 combines with J gene TRBJ2-3; TRBD2 agrees at 12 bases. V gave up 6 bases and J gave up 0 bases; unmatched junction bases: 4. CDR3 size: 16 residues. The germline V gene has CDR1 MNHEY and CDR2 SMNVEV (reference sequence). CDR3 residues: CASSPSGGVSTDTQYF. CDR3 coding DNA: TGTGCCAGCAGCCCTAGCGGGGGGGTCAGCACAGATACGCAGTATTTT.

The chain employs TRBV21-1 and TRBJ1-4; the listed D gene, TRBD1, was not tested against the DNA. TRBV21-1 is recorded as a pseudogene. This CDR3 contains 15 residues. CDR3 region: CASSAQVATNEKLFF. CDR3 bases: TGTGCCAGCAGCGCTCAGGTTGCAACTAATGAAAAACTGTTTTTT.

The V call is TRBV9, the J call TRBJ1-2; 7 bases fit TRBD1. Germline-derived CDR1 and CDR2 are SGDLS and YYNGEE. The CDR3 has 14 amino acids. V shed 4 bases and J 8 bases; nucleotides not matched to a gene: 11. This chain's CDR3 is CASSFADRTQGYTF. The CDR3 coding sequence is TGTGCCAGCAGCTTCGCGGACAGGACCCAGGGCTACACCTTC.

The V call is TRBV14, the J call TRBJ1-6, with no clear D. Germline V CDR1 and CDR2: SGHDN, FVKESK. The V gene lost 3 bases and the J gene lost 5 bases, with 2 bases spanning the gap. This CDR3 region has 12 residues. The CDR3 DNA sequence: TGTGCCAGCAGCCATAATAATTCACCCCTCCACTTT. It codes for CASSHNNSPLHF.

The chain links TRBV9 to TRBJ2-1; D is unresolved. There are 12 residues in the CDR3. The germline CDR1 and CDR2 sequences are SGDLS and YYNGEE. The ends were cut back, 4 bases at V and 6 bases at J, with 8 bases in the middle. DNA for the CDR3: TGTGCCAGCAGCAGTCTAGGCAATGAGCAGTTCTTC. This gives the protein CASSSLGNEQFF.

The J gene is TRBJ1-2, the V gene TRBV30; D is unclear. From germline, CDR1 is GTSNPN and CDR2 SVGIG (reference sequence). The V end lost 0 bases, the J end lost 6 bases, and 14 bases lay between the germline ends. This CDR3 is 14 amino acids long. The CDR3 nucleotides are TGTGCCTGGAGTGTACTTATCCCACGGGATGGCTACACCTTC. Translated: CAWSVLIPRDGYTF. The full variable domain, rest sourced from reference TRBV30 and TRBJ1-2, is SQTIHQWPATLVQPVGSPLSLECTVEGTSNPNLYWYRQAAGRGLQLLFYSVGIGQISSEVPQNLSASRPQDRQFILSSKKLLLSDSGFYLCAWSVLIPRDGYTFGSGTRLTVV.

The rearrangement joins TRBV30 to TRBJ1-1, with no clear D. Trimming shortened V by 6 bases and J by 5 bases, and 13 bases separated the two germline ends. The CDR3 contains 12 residues. The germline gives CDR1 GTSNPN, CDR2 SVGIG (reference sequence). CDR3 loop: CACTIRVTEAFF. Written as DNA, the CDR3 is TGTGCCTGCACTATACGGGTGACTGAAGCTTTCTTT.

The chain links TRBV29-1 to TRBJ1-1, with D possibly being TRBD1 (6 bases). The germline V gene has CDR1 SQVTM and CDR2 ANQGSEA. Trimming pared 2 bases from V and 6 bases from J, leaving 10 bases between. The CDR3 length is 12 residues. CDR3 DNA: TGCAGCGTTGAACAGGGGAGGGCTGAAGCTTTCTTT. Translation: CSVEQGRAEAFF.

The rearrangement joins TRBV5-1 to TRBJ1-4; TRBD1 matches 7 bases. CDR3 length equals 15 residues. CDR1 and CDR2 from the germline V gene are SGHRS and YFSETQ. V lost 5 bases, J lost 7 bases, and 11 bases stayed unmatched. Here the CDR3 reads CASRSSMTGTEKLFF. The CDR3 DNA follows: TGCGCCAGCAGATCATCTATGACAGGGACTGAAAAACTGTTTTTT.

This clone was seen a handful of times. The chain has TRBV27 and TRBJ1-1, with TRBD1 as a possible D gene (6 bases). The V end was cut by 3 bases, the J end by 6 bases, with 14 bases between. The CDR3 has 14 residues. The germline V gene has CDR1 MNHEY and CDR2 SMNVEV (reference sequence). This chain's CDR3 is CASSLEGGLPEAFF. The DNA for the CDR3 is TGTGCCAGCAGTTTGGAGGGGGGATTGCCTGAAGCTTTCTTT.

The chain links TRBV5-1 to TRBJ2-7; D gene ambiguous. From germline, CDR1 is SGHRS and CDR2 YFSETQ. The CDR3 totals 11 residues. Trimming removed 6 bases at V and 7 bases at J, with 11 bases between. The CDR3 nucleotides read TGCGCCAGCAAGGACGACCATGAGCAGTACTTC. Protein: CASKDDHEQYF.